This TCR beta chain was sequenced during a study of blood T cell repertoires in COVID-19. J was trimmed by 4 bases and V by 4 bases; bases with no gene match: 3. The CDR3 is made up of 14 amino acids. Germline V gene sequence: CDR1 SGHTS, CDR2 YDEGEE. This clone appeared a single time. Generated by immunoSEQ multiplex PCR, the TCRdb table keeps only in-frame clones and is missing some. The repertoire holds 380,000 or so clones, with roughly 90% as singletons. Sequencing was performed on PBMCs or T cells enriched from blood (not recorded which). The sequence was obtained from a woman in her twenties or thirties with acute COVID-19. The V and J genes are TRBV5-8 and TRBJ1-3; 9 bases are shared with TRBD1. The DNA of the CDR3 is TGTGCCAGCAGCATGGACAGGGGCGGAAACACCATATATTTT. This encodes CASSMDRGGNTIYF.